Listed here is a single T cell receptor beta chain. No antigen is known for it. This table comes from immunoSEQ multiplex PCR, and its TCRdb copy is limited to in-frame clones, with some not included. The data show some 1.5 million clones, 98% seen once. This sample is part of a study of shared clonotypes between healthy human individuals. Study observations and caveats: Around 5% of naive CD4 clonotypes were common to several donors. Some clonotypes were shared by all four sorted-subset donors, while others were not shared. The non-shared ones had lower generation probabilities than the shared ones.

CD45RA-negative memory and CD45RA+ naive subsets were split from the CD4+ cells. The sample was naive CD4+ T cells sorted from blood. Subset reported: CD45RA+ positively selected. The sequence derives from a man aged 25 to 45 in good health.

CDR3 in DNA: TGTGCCAGCAGCTTGGCCAAAGCGGGAGGGCCGGGGAATACGCAGTATTTT. It encodes CASSLAKAGGPGNTQYF. The gene calls are TRBV5-4 and TRBJ2-3, with 10 bases fitting TRBD2. This CDR3 is 17 amino acids long. Germline CDR1 and CDR2: SGHNT and YYREEE (reference sequence). The V gene end was trimmed by 0 bases and the J gene end by 7 bases; junction bases not matched to a gene: 11. Based on the CDR3 plus reference TRBV5-4 and TRBJ2-3, the full variable domain is ETGVTQSPTHLIKTRGQQVTLRCSSQSGHNTVSWYQQALGQGPQFIFQYYREEENGRGNFPPRFSGLQFPNYSSELNVNALELDDSALYLCASSLAKAGGPGNTQYFGPGTRLTVL.